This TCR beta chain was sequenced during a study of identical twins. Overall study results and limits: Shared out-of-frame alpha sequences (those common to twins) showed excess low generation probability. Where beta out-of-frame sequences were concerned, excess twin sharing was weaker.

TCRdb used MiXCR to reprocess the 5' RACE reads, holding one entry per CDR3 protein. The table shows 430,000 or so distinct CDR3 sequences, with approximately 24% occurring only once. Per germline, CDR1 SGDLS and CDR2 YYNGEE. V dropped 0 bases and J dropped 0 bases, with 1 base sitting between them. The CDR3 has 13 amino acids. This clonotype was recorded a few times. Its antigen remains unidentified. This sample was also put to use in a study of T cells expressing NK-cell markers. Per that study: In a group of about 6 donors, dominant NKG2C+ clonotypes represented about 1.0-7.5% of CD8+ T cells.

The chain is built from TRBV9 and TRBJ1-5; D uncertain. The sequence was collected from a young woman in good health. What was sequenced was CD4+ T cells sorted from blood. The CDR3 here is CASSVGSNQPQHF. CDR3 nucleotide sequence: TGTGCCAGCAGCGTAGGTAGCAATCAGCCCCAGCATTTT.